This T cell receptor (beta chain) derives from a study of persistence of HIV-infected CD4 T cells. Overall study context: Multiple blood draws of up to 180 mL, except two donors with single leukapheresis.

Study results and limitations: Compared with CD3/CD28-stimulated cells, CMV- and Gag-responding cells showed lower TCRbeta richness.

Anti-CD3/anti-CD28 beads served as a nonspecific positive control stimulus. Responding CD4+ T cells were sorted by upregulation of both CD40 ligand and CD69. PBMCs were depleted of CD8+ T cells before stimulation. A remark on this clone: What it binds is unknown.

Trimming cost V 5 bases and J 7 bases; bases outside gene matches: 12. Germline V gene sequence: CDR1 MNHNY, CDR2 SVGAGI (reference sequence). The CDR3 contains 16 residues. This was the immunoSEQ version 4 assay in survey mode. Template was genomic DNA at around 10 ng/uL, with up to roughly 1 ug used per sample. Using immunoSEQ multiplex PCR, the repertoire was profiled, and TCRdb retains in-frame clones only, with some absent. The sample consists of tens of thousands of clones, about 88% of them appearing once. The source was CD4+ T cells sorted from PBMCs after 18-hour stimulation, collected from a patient who received antiretroviral therapy. This clonotype was sampled from an adult woman with HIV who was CMV-seropositive. The chain is built from TRBV6-6 and TRBJ1-5, with TRBD1 identical over 9 bases. CDR3 protein: CASSAPGTGIIQPQHF. As DNA, the CDR3 is TGTGCCAGCAGTGCTCCCGGGACAGGGATTATACAGCCCCAGCATTTT.